This TCR beta chain came from a study of PD-1 blockade in classical Hodgkin lymphoma. Trimming removed 0 bases from V and 1 base from J, with 13 bases in between. Germline-derived CDR1 and CDR2 are SGHRS and YFSETQ. CDR3 size: 17 residues. The data were produced by immunoSEQ multiplex PCR, yet TCRdb's version contains in-frame clones alone and is incomplete. The sample yields fewer than 100,000 clones, approximately 94% seen once. The time point denotes: cycle 4 day 1 (C4D1), after five to seven weeks of nivolumab. After autologous stem cell transplantation all patients relapsed, and prior brentuximab vedotin exposure differed between cohorts.

The rearrangement links TRBV5-1 to TRBJ2-2, with D perhaps matching TRBD1 or TRBD2 (5 bases each). This receptor was obtained from a human donor with classical Hodgkin lymphoma. The sample in question was peripheral blood mononuclear cells (PBMCs), obtained before the fourth cycle of nivolumab. This chain's CDR3 is CASSLEGPHKNTGELFF. In nucleotides, the CDR3 is TGCGCCAGCAGCTTGGAGGGACCCCATAAGAACACCGGGGAGCTGTTTTTT.